This T cell receptor (beta chain) originates from a study of OX40 agonist ivuxolimab in advanced cancers. General study findings and limits: The mean number of expanded clones was higher in CD8+ T cells than in CD4+.

Autoimmune disease history or systemic immunosuppression disqualified patients. Cycle 7 day 1, cycle 4 day 1, and baseline were the timepoints at which blood was sampled. TCRdb's copy holds only in-frame clones and misses some; the assay was immunoSEQ multiplex PCR. The repertoire consists of nearly 80,000 clones, with approximately 84% occurring once and the leading ten covering 0.4% to 0.55%. The CDR3 totals 14 residues. CDR1 is LNHNV, CDR2 YYDKDF, per germline (reference sequence). V was shortened by 1 base and J by 2 bases, with 8 bases between the two germline ends. Concerning this clone itself: The antigen is undetermined. Other DNA sequences in this sample translate to the same CDR3.

The receptor comes from an adult with an advanced solid tumor such as melanoma, head and neck, liver or kidney cancer. This chain connects TRBV15 to TRBJ2-5; either TRBD1 or TRBD2 may fit D (5 bases each). The source was CD4+ or CD8+ T cells sorted from blood, collected in a trial of the OX40 agonist ivuxolimab. The CDR3 DNA follows: TGTGCCACCAGCAGAGGGGACCGGCAAGAGACCCAGTACTTC. This codes for CATSRGDRQETQYF.